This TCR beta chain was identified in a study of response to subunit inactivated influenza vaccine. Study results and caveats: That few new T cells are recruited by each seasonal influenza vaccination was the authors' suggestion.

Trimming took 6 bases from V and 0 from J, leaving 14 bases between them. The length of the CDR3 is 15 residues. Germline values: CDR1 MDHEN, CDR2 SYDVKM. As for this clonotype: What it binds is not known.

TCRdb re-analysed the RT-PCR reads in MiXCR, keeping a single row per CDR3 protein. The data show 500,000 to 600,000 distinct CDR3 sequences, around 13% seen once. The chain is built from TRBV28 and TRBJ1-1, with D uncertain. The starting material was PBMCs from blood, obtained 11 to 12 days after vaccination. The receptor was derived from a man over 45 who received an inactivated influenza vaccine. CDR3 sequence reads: CASRAQSFVNTEAFF. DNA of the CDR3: TGTGCCAGCAGGGCCCAATCCTTCGTGAACACTGAAGCTTTCTTT. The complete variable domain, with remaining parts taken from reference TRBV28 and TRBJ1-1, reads DVKVTQSSRYLVKRTGEKVFLECVQDMDHENMFWYRQDPGLGLRLIYFSYDVKMKEKGDIPEGYSVSREKKERFSLILESASTNQTSMYLCASRAQSFVNTEAFFGQGTRLTVV.